This T cell receptor beta chain was captured in a study of PD-1 blockade in classical Hodgkin lymphoma. General study points: Repertoire difference causes, possibly disease activity or prior therapy, remain undefined. Reported baseline diversity: healthy donors highest, relapsed/refractory patients lowest.

Data came from immunoSEQ multiplex PCR; TCRdb stores just in-frame clones and leaves some out. The sample carries 15,000 to 17,000 clones, about 86% recorded once. Described time point: newly diagnosed, previously untreated cHL patient sample. Using magnetic negative selection, the CD4+ T cells were separated out of thawed PBMCs. What served as comparison were PBMCs in newly diagnosed, untreated classical Hodgkin lymphoma. For this clone: Its antigen is currently unknown.

From germline, CDR1 is SGHRS and CDR2 YFSETQ. Trimming cost V 3 bases and J 2 bases; bases outside gene matches: 7. The CDR3 is 16 residues long. This receptor was taken from a human donor with classical Hodgkin lymphoma. The chain links TRBV5-1 to TRBJ2-3; 9 bases map to TRBD2. What was sequenced was CD4+ T cells from blood. The CDR3 coding sequence is TGCGCCAGCAGCTATGCCCGACTAGCGGACACAGATACGCAGTATTTT. It yields the protein CASSYARLADTDTQYF.